The clone carrying this T cell receptor (beta chain) was observed a handful of times. V lost 2 bases and J 8 bases, leaving 12 bases between the germline ends. The CDR3 totals 13 residues. The V gene's germline CDR1 is LNHDA and CDR2 SQIVND (reference sequence). The data are from a study of blood T cell repertoires in COVID-19. Study-wide context: From the United States, Italy and Spain came samples of acute and convalescent COVID-19.

Sequencing was performed with immunoSEQ multiplex PCR; in TCRdb, only in-frame clones are kept and a portion is missing. This sample has some 180,000 clones, with more than 75% found just once. This clonotype originated in a man aged 40-49 years with active or convalescent COVID-19. The sequencing input was peripheral blood. The V and J genes are TRBV19 and TRBJ1-2; the D is unclear. The CDR3 spells CASSISAGEGYTF. As DNA, the CDR3 is TGTGCCAGTAGTATAAGCGCGGGAGAGGGCTACACCTTC.